Listed here are 7 T cell receptor beta chains from one sample, sequenced in a study of blood T cell repertoires in COVID-19 (dated by TCRdb to the early 2020s). Library preparation employed the immunoSEQ multiplex PCR assay. TCRdb provides this immuneACCESS table in a form limited to in-frame rearrangements. Some clones are lacking; in checked studies, under half of them reflect an unresolved V gene, and why the rest are absent is not known. The sample has fewer than 60,000 clones on record, about 90% of them singletons. The ten largest make up roughly 10% of the sample. What was sequenced was peripheral blood. The receptors come from an older man with active or convalescent COVID-19.

The CDR3: CASSPRTGYDSPLHF. CDR3 coding DNA: TGTGCCAGCAGCCCCAGGACAGGGTACGATTCACCCCTCCACTTT. The rearrangement links TRBV7-9 to TRBJ1-6, with 8 positions matching TRBD1. Germline trimming cut 5 bases from V and 8 bases from J; bases unmatched to any gene: 8. This CDR3 region has 15 residues. Germline CDR1 is SEHNR and CDR2 is FQNEAQ (reference sequence).

The chain links TRBV6-6 to TRBJ2-5, with 10 bases matching TRBD2. Unmatched junction bases numbered 7, after V lost 5 bases and J lost 7 bases. The CDR3 runs to 14 residues. Germline CDR1 MNHNY, CDR2 SVGAGI (reference sequence). The CDR3 loop reads CASSPSGGVVTQYF. The CDR3 region has the DNA TGTGCCAGCAGTCCCAGCGGGGGGGTGGTGACCCAGTACTTC.

The chain carries TRBV5-6 and TRBJ1-2, with 7 bases matching TRBD1. The CDR3 length is 17 residues. Germline CDR1 reads SGHDT; CDR2 reads YYEEEE. Trimming cost V 1 base and J 3 bases; bases outside gene matches: 12. CDR3 protein: CASSLYVAGGRDYGYTF. For the CDR3, the DNA is TGTGCCAGCAGCTTGTACGTGGCAGGGGGGCGAGACTATGGCTACACCTTC.

The chain has TRBV30 and TRBJ1-4; D possibly corresponds to TRBD1 (5 bases). CDR1 GTSNPN and CDR2 SVGIG come from the germline V gene (reference sequence). V was pared by 2 bases and J by 0 bases, with 7 bases between. The CDR3 totals 14 residues. The DNA for the CDR3 is TGTGCCTGGAGTAGGACAACAACTAATGAAAAACTGTTTTTT. It encodes CAWSRTTTNEKLFF.

This chain links TRBV19 with TRBJ2-3; D is unclear. V gave up 0 bases and J gave up 4 bases, with 5 bases separating them. The CDR3 has 13 amino acids. Germline assignment: CDR1 LNHDA and CDR2 SQIVND (reference sequence). CDR3 loop: CASSIDLSDTQYF. The DNA of the CDR3 is TGTGCCAGTAGTATAGATCTCTCAGATACGCAGTATTTT.

The chain couples TRBV5-6 to TRBJ1-2, with 11 bases that match TRBD1. Germline V lookup: CDR1 SGHDT, CDR2 YYEEEE. V gave up 0 bases and J gave up 3 bases; unmatched junction bases: 1. The CDR3 loop spans 15 amino acids. The CDR3 nucleotides read TGTGCCAGCAGCTTGGGGACAGGGGGCGACTATGGCTACACCTTC. Protein: CASSLGTGGDYGYTF.

V usage is TRBV4-3 and J usage is TRBJ1-4, with D hard to call. The CDR3 spans 21 residues. The germline V and J ends were trimmed by 0 bases and 2 bases, with 25 bases remaining between them. Germline values: CDR1 LGHNA, CDR2 YSLEER. CDR3 sequence: CASSQDRVLRSSTGTNEKLFF. The CDR3 DNA is TGCGCCAGCAGCCAAGATAGGGTCCTTCGCAGCTCAACGGGGACTAATGAAAAACTGTTTTTT.